A selection of T cell receptor beta chains follows, all from one sample in a study of blood T cell repertoires in COVID-19. Sequencing was performed with immunoSEQ multiplex PCR; in TCRdb, only in-frame clones are kept and a portion is missing. The sample lists 150,000 to 200,000 clones, 76% occurring once. Sequencing was performed on PBMCs or T cells enriched from blood (not recorded which). The receptors were sampled from a woman aged 45-65 years with acute COVID-19. The CDR3 runs from the conserved cysteine through the conserved F or W. D genes are given only for firm matches. For some rows the clone size is stated as once, few or many, or as a class when expanded; others skip it.

>TRBV5-4|NA|TRBD1|TRBJ1-2
CASNLQGANYGYTF
TGTGCCAGCAACTTACAGGGGGCGAACTATGGCTACACCTTC
>TRBV6-4|NA|NA|TRBJ2-2
CASSPHNTGELFF
TGTGCCAGCAGCCCACATAACACCGGGGAGCTGTTTTTT
>TRBV19|once|TRBD2|TRBJ2-5
CASSRTSGGQETQYF
TGTGCCAGTAGTAGGACTAGCGGGGGCCAAGAGACCCAGTACTTC
>TRBV4-2|NA|NA|TRBJ1-1
CASSQEMGGYTEAFF
TGTGCCAGCAGCCAAGAGATGGGGGGATACACTGAAGCTTTCTTT
>TRBV30|NA|TRBD1|TRBJ1-2
CAWSTGTGDGYTF
TGTGCCTGGAGTACCGGGACAGGGGATGGCTACACCTTC
>TRBV5-4|NA|NA|TRBJ2-5
CASSPRTEETQYF
TGTGCCAGCAGCCCCCGGACAGAAGAGACCCAGTACTTC
>TRBV28|NA|NA|TRBJ2-3
CASRIGVRGTPTQYF
TGTGCCAGCAGAATAGGGGTTCGAGGCACACCTACGCAGTATTTT
>TRBV28|NA|NA|TRBJ1-1
CASSSTPYTEAFF
TGTGCCAGCAGCTCAACACCATACACTGAAGCTTTCTTT
>TRBV27|few|NA|TRBJ1-3
CASSLYSGSGNTIYF
TGTGCCAGCAGTTTATATTCAGGCTCTGGAAACACCATATATTTT
>TRBV28|NA|NA|TRBJ1-2
CASSSGGANGYTF
TGTGCCAGCAGTAGCGGGGGAGCTAATGGCTACACCTTC
>TRBV6-1|once|NA|TRBJ1-5
CASSEPPWRGRGNQPQHF
TGTGCCAGCAGTGAACCTCCTTGGCGGGGTCGAGGCAATCAGCCCCAGCATTTT
>TRBV24-1|NA|NA|TRBJ2-1
CATSDPPQGTNNEQFF
TGTGCCACCAGTGATCCCCCACAGGGCACGAACAATGAGCAGTTCTTC
>TRBV5-4|NA|TRBD2|TRBJ2-5
CASSLFAGGGRTQYF
TGTGCCAGCAGCTTGTTTGCCGGGGGAGGGAGGACCCAGTACTTC
>TRBV18|NA|NA|TRBJ1-5
CASSPAAFPYQPQHF
TGTGCCAGCTCACCAGCAGCGTTCCCCTATCAGCCCCAGCATTTT
>TRBV4-2|NA|NA|TRBJ1-2
CASSQVAGLDRRSYGYTF
TGTGCCAGCAGCCAAGTCGCAGGCCTGGACAGAAGATCCTATGGCTACACCTTC
>TRBV25-1|NA|NA|TRBJ2-3
CASRDTRGPSTDTQYF
TGTGCCAGCAGGGACACCCGCGGCCCTTCCACAGATACGCAGTATTTT
>TRBV9|NA|TRBD1|TRBJ1-6
CASSVGTGNNSPLHF
TGTGCCAGCAGCGTAGGGACAGGGAATAATTCACCCCTCCACTTT
>TRBV7-2|NA|TRBD1|TRBJ1-5
CASSSTDRVSNQPQHF
TGTGCCAGCAGCTCGACAGACAGGGTGAGCAATCAGCCCCAGCATTTT
>TRBV7-9|NA|NA|TRBJ1-2
CASSLSAANYGYTF
TGTGCCAGCAGCTTATCTGCAGCTAACTATGGCTACACCTTC
>TRBV7-2|NA|TRBD1|TRBJ1-1
CASSKQGQANGAEAFF
TGTGCCAGCAGCAAACAGGGACAGGCCAATGGCGCTGAAGCTTTCTTT
>TRBV10-1|NA|TRBD2|TRBJ2-3
CASSESVGGTQYF
TGCGCCAGCAGTGAGTCCGTGGGGGGGACGCAGTATTTT
>TRBV7-9|few|NA|TRBJ1-4
CASSSITGQLFF
TGTGCCAGCAGCTCTATAACAGGGCAACTGTTTTTT
>TRBV4-3|once|NA|TRBJ1-6
CASSQEGASSPLHF
TGCGCCAGCAGCCAAGAGGGGGCGTCCTCACCCCTCCACTTT
>TRBV3-1/TRBV3-2|NA|TRBD1|TRBJ2-1
CASRSETGGLDPFF
TGTGCCAGCCGGTCCGAGACAGGGGGCCTAGATCCGTTCTTC
>TRBV6-1|NA|NA|TRBJ1-5
CASTQGFEGVKPQHF
TGTGCCAGCACCCAGGGATTCGAGGGGGTCAAGCCCCAGCATTTT
>TRBV7-2|NA|NA|TRBJ1-1
CASSFQGAVVMNTEAFF
TGTGCCAGCAGCTTTCAAGGGGCAGTTGTCATGAACACTGAAGCTTTCTTT
>TRBV3-1/TRBV3-2|NA|NA|TRBJ2-1
CASRPGESSYNEQFF
TGTGCCAGCAGACCGGGTGAGAGCTCCTACAATGAGCAGTTCTTC
>TRBV27|NA|TRBD1|TRBJ2-2
CASSFWDRVNTGELFF
TGTGCCAGCAGTTTCTGGGACAGGGTGAACACCGGGGAGCTGTTTTTT
>TRBV29-1|NA|TRBD2|TRBJ2-3
CSVQPSGGADTQYF
TGCAGCGTTCAGCCTAGCGGGGGAGCAGATACGCAGTATTTT
>TRBV7-4|few|TRBD1|TRBJ1-3
CASRPGQGSSGNTIYF
TGTGCCAGCAGACCAGGACAGGGGAGCTCTGGAAACACCATATATTTT
>TRBV3-1/TRBV3-2|once|TRBD2|TRBJ2-1
CASSLWTSGLNGEQFF
TGTGCCAGCAGCCTCTGGACTAGCGGGCTCAATGGGGAGCAGTTCTTC
>TRBV4-2|NA|TRBD1|TRBJ1-4
CASSQDRTNEKLFF
TGTGCCAGCAGCCAGGACAGGACAAATGAAAAACTGTTTTTT
>TRBV18|NA|TRBD2|TRBJ2-1
CASSTGTRGVDEQFF
TGTGCCAGCTCAACAGGGACTAGAGGGGTGGATGAGCAGTTCTTC
>TRBV27|NA|NA|TRBJ1-6
CASSLVTGLNSPLHF
TGTGCCAGCAGTTTAGTAACAGGCCTAAATTCACCCCTCCACTTT
>TRBV7-9|NA|TRBD1|TRBJ2-5
CASSSQGSETQYF
TGTGCCAGCAGCTCACAGGGGTCAGAGACCCAGTACTTC
>TRBV2|NA|NA|TRBJ2-5
CASSGQGLRGETQYF
TGTGCCAGCAGTGGCCAGGGATTAAGAGGAGAGACCCAGTACTTC
>TRBV5-6|NA|NA|TRBJ1-2
CASSLGTSYGYTF
TGTGCCAGCAGCCTTGGGACTTCCTATGGCTACACCTTC
>TRBV5-6|NA|NA|TRBJ1-2
CASSLDSPSGYTF
TGTGCCAGCAGCTTGGACAGTCCGAGTGGCTACACCTTC
>TRBV9|NA|NA|TRBJ2-1
CASSVDGDEQFF
TGTGCCAGCAGCGTAGACGGGGATGAGCAGTTCTTC
>TRBV19|few|NA|TRBJ2-1
CASSTRLGDYNEQFF
TGTGCCAGTAGTACCCGACTAGGGGACTACAATGAGCAGTTCTTC
>TRBV5-6|NA|TRBD1|TRBJ1-2
CASSTVTGDYGYTF
TGTGCCAGCAGTACCGTGACAGGGGACTATGGCTACACCTTC